These 20 T cell receptor beta chains share one sample of origin, sequenced in a study of shared clonotypes between healthy human individuals. Profiling relied on immunoSEQ multiplex PCR, and the TCRdb table lists in-frame clones only, not all of them. The sample records 950,000 to 1,100,000 clones, about 77% being singletons. The sequencing sample was made of memory CD4+ T cells sorted from blood. The subset here: CD45RA-negative fraction. Receptors originate from a man aged 18 to 29 in good health.

This clone was detected only a few times. This rearrangement joins TRBV7-8 to TRBJ2-5; D perhaps matches TRBD2 (6 bases). Between the trimmed V and J ends, which lost 1 base and 2 bases, there was a span of 11 bases. Germline V gene lookup returns CDR1 SGHVS and CDR2 FQNEAQ. This CDR3 has 15 residues. The CDR3 here is CASSLVGLTQETQYF. The CDR3 bases are TGTGCCAGCAGCTTAGTGGGACTTACACAAGAGACCCAGTACTTC.

CDR3 amino acids: CASSWRTNTGELFF. The DNA of the CDR3 is TGTGCCAGTAGTTGGCGGACGAACACCGGGGAGCTGTTTTTT. V is TRBV19 and J is TRBJ2-2; D call uncertain. Germline assignment: CDR1 LNHDA and CDR2 SQIVND (reference sequence). V was trimmed by 5 bases and J by 0 bases, leaving 7 bases between them. The CDR3 loop spans 14 amino acids.

On this clone: This likely came from a read error, as a far larger clone is one base away. This chain links TRBV11-2 with TRBJ2-3, with D tentatively TRBD2 (5 bases). Per the germline V gene, CDR1 is SGHAT and CDR2 is FQNNGV. CDR3 length: 14 residues. V dropped 1 base and J dropped 2 bases, with 7 bases sitting between them. Here the CDR3 DNA reads TGTGCCAGCAGCTTAGGAGCGGTCACAGATACGCAGTATTTT. Translation gives CASSLGAVTDTQYF.

This clone has a single count. The chain has TRBV6-1 and TRBJ1-1; tentative D call: TRBD1 (6 bases). CDR3 length: 15 residues. V was cut by 6 bases and J by 2 bases, with 16 bases left in between. CDR1 and CDR2 from the germline V gene are MNHNS and SASEGT. CDR3 in DNA: TGTGCCAGCAGCGAACCGGGACAAATAAACACTGAAGCTTTCTTT. Amino acids: CASSEPGQINTEAFF.

The chain recombines TRBV7-2 with TRBJ2-1; TRBD2 aligns across 8 bases. CDR1 is SGHTA and CDR2 is FQGNSA in the germline V gene. V trimming: 7 bases; J trimming: 9 bases; junction bases outside the gene matches: 14. This CDR3 is 15 amino acids long. The CDR3 nucleotides read TGTGCCAGCATCATCTCGGTGGGACTAGTTGGTGAGCAGTTCTTC. It encodes CASIISVGLVGEQFF.

This chain joins TRBV11-3 and TRBJ2-1; D is uncertain. V was pared by 0 bases and J by 8 bases, with 5 bases between. This CDR3 comprises 12 residues. Germline lookup yields CDR1 SGHNT and CDR2 YENEEA. The CDR3 sequence: CASSLDGDEQFF. Written as DNA, the CDR3 is TGTGCCAGCAGCTTAGACGGAGATGAGCAGTTCTTC.

The chain joins TRBV6-5 to TRBJ2-3; D is possibly TRBD2 (6 bases). This CDR3 has 14 residues. V lost 6 bases and J lost 4, with 14 bases in between. Germline V gene lookup returns CDR1 MNHEY and CDR2 SVGAGI. CDR3: CASSRTMGADTQYF. The CDR3 nucleotides read TGTGCCAGCAGCAGGACTATGGGGGCAGATACGCAGTATTTT.

This clone was seen a few times. The chain's CDR3 is CASRPQAGGFYEQYF. CDR3 nucleotides: TGTGCCAGTAGGCCCCAGGCAGGGGGCTTTTACGAGCAGTACTTC. V and J are TRBV19 and TRBJ2-7; 8 nucleotides align to TRBD1. Germline CDR1 LNHDA, CDR2 SQIVND (reference sequence). After removal of 6 bases from V and 4 bases from J, the junction contained 11 bases not matched to a gene. CDR3 size: 15 residues.

The chain carries TRBV15 and TRBJ2-5, with D perhaps TRBD2 (6 bases). Germline loops: CDR1 LNHNV, CDR2 YYDKDF (reference sequence). The length of the CDR3 is 14 residues. Deletions cut 1 base from V and 4 bases from J, with 10 bases between. CDR3 sequence (DNA): TGTGCCACCAGCAGAGTCGGAGGGGCAGAGACCCAGTACTTC. Residues: CATSRVGGAETQYF.

This chain uses TRBV30 with TRBJ2-1; D might be TRBD1 (6 bases). V gave up 2 bases and J gave up 9 bases, with 14 bases separating them. Germline V CDR1 and CDR2: GTSNPN, SVGIG (reference sequence). This CDR3 region has 13 residues. DNA of the CDR3: TGTGCCTGGAGTCCGTGGACAGCCGGTGAGCAGTTCTTC. Translation: CAWSPWTAGEQFF.

The chain joins TRBV5-6 to TRBJ1-6; a weak D match, TRBD1 (6 bases). The CDR3 totals 16 residues. Germline CDR1 SGHDT, CDR2 YYEEEE. V was trimmed by 4 bases and J by 10 bases, leaving 21 bases between them. This chain's CDR3 is CASSAWDTIYVSPLHF. In nucleotides, the CDR3 is TGTGCCAGCAGCGCATGGGACACGATTTATGTGTCACCCCTCCACTTT.

This clone has just a few counts. This chain joins TRBV9 and TRBJ2-7; D remains ambiguous. CDR1 and CDR2 (germline): SGDLS, YYNGEE. Trimming removed 4 bases from V and 5 bases from J, with 13 bases in between. The CDR3 is 13 amino acids. The CDR3 sequence: CASSLYAWNEQYF. The CDR3 region has the DNA TGTGCCAGCAGCCTTTATGCCTGGAACGAGCAGTACTTC.

In this sample, this clone turned up once. CDR3 residues: CASSDSVGGGRETQYF. Here the CDR3 DNA reads TGTGCCAGCAGTGACTCTGTTGGGGGAGGGCGTGAGACCCAGTACTTC. V is TRBV6-4 and J is TRBJ2-5; 7 nucleotides line up with TRBD2. The ends lost 0 bases at V and 5 bases at J; junction bases unmatched: 9. The CDR3 is 16 amino acids. Germline V gene lookup returns CDR1 MRHNA and CDR2 SNTAGT.

This clone was counted a single time. This chain uses TRBV6-5 with TRBJ2-7; 8 nucleotides match TRBD2. V gave up 5 bases and J gave up 0 bases; unmatched junction bases: 6. The germline gives CDR1 MNHEY, CDR2 SVGAGI. The CDR3 sequence is 15 residues long. The CDR3 region is CASSTLAGNSYEQYF. In DNA form, the CDR3 reads TGTGCCAGCAGTACCCTAGCGGGTAACTCCTACGAGCAGTACTTC.

The J gene is TRBJ1-1, the V gene TRBV30, with D maybe TRBD1 (5 bases). The CDR3 has 13 amino acids. Per germline, CDR1 GTSNPN and CDR2 SVGIG (reference sequence). V dropped 4 bases and J dropped 5 bases, with 14 bases sitting between them. The CDR3 DNA reads TGTGCCTGGATACGGGGCGGGCGGACTGAAGCTTTCTTT. It translates to CAWIRGGRTEAFF.

V and J are TRBV30 and TRBJ1-3; D remains ambiguous. Trimming took 0 bases from V and 6 from J, leaving 9 bases between them. Germline CDR1 reads GTSNPN; CDR2 reads SVGIG (reference sequence). The CDR3 extends over 13 amino acids. CDR3 sequence: CAWSVQSVNTIYF. The CDR3 region has the DNA TGTGCCTGGAGTGTACAAAGCGTAAACACCATATATTTT.

This sequence joins TRBV4-3 and TRBJ2-1; TRBD2 aligns across 10 bases. Germline loops: CDR1 LGHNA, CDR2 YSLEER. This CDR3 has 17 amino acids. V trimming: 3 bases; J trimming: 6 bases; junction bases outside the gene matches: 11. The CDR3 region has the DNA TGCGCCAGCAGCCAGGCACTTACCCTAGCGGGAGTCAATGAGCAGTTCTTC. It yields the protein CASSQALTLAGVNEQFF.

V usage is TRBV5-1 and J usage is TRBJ2-1, with 9 bases fitting TRBD2. The V gene's germline CDR1 is SGHRS and CDR2 YFSETQ. The V and J ends lost 0 bases and 8 bases, in that order; junction bases with no gene match: 9. The CDR3 runs 16 residues. For the CDR3, the DNA is TGCGCCAGCAGCTTGGATCGGGCGGGAGGGCCTGATGAGCAGTTCTTC. Its protein is CASSLDRAGGPDEQFF.

The V call is TRBV6-1, the J call TRBJ1-1, with 11 bases that match TRBD1. The ends lost 1 base at V and 4 bases at J; junction bases unmatched: 8. From germline, CDR1 is MNHNS and CDR2 SASEGT. The CDR3 sequence is 17 residues long. CDR3 in DNA: TGTGCCAGCAGTGAAGGAAGGACAGGGGGCGCGGGCACTGAAGCTTTCTTT. Translated, it gives CASSEGRTGGAGTEAFF.

The chain couples TRBV7-2 to TRBJ2-3, with 12 nucleotides matching TRBD2. This CDR3 has 15 residues. V lost 5 bases and J lost 15; bases outside the gene matches: 15. Germline lookup yields CDR1 SGHTA and CDR2 FQGNSA. CDR3: CASSPGGLAGGRQYF. As DNA, the CDR3 is TGTGCCAGCAGCCCCGGGGGGCTAGCGGGGGGGCGGCAATATTTT.